This TCR beta chain came from a study of a mutant IDH1 vaccine in newly diagnosed glioma. Looking at the study overall: Patients got radiotherapy, temozolomide, or both beforehand, and most got both.

The method was immunoSEQ multiplex PCR; TCRdb's version includes in-frame clones alone and lacks a portion of them. This sample has about 15,000 clones, with 80% to 90% found just once. The time point is: baseline, week 1 (first vaccination visit). As for treatment: pre-vaccination baseline after standard-of-care therapy. Germline V lookup: CDR1 SGHKS, CDR2 YYEKEE (reference sequence). The CDR3 extends over 15 amino acids. The V and J ends lost 4 bases and 0 bases respectively, with 11 bases between them. V usage is TRBV5-5 and J usage is TRBJ1-3; D is perhaps TRBD1 (6 bases). The sequenced sample was PBMCs, obtained from a glioma patient treated with radiotherapy, temozolomide or both. The receptor was isolated from a woman between 35 and 50 years old with glioma. Some clones in this sample may be carry-over from other donors' samples. The CDR3 DNA is TGTGCCAGCAGCCCACAGGGATCCTCTGGAAACACCATATATTTT. Translation: CASSPQGSSGNTIYF.